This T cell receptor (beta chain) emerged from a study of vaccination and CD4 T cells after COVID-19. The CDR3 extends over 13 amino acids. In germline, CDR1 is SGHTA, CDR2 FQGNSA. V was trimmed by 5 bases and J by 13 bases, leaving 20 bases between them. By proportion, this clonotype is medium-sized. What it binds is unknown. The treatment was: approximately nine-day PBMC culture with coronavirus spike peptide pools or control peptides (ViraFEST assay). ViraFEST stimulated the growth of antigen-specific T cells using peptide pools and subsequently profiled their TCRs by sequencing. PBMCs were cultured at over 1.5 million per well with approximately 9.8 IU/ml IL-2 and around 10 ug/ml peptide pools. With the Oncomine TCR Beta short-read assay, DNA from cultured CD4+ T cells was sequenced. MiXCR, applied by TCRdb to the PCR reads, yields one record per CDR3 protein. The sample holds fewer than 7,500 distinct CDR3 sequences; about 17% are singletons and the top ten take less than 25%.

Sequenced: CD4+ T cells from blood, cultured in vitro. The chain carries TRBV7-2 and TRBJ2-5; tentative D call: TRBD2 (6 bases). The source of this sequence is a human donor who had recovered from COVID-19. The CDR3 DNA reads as TGTGCCAGCAGCCCGTGGACCACCGCGGGGCCGTACTTC. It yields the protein CASSPWTTAGPYF.